This T cell receptor (beta chain) derives from a study of control samples from healthy donors and cancer patients. The table came from immunoSEQ multiplex PCR; TCRdb's copy has only in-frame clones and leaves some out. The sample carries tens of thousands of clones, 84% recorded once. The CDR3 is 17 amino acids. Germline-derived CDR1 and CDR2 are SGHAT and FQNNGV. Deletions cut 3 bases from V and 6 bases from J, with 22 bases between. The specimen sequenced was PBMCs. V is TRBV11-2 and J is TRBJ2-3; D assignment may be TRBD1 or TRBD2 (5 bases each). The source is a woman aged 45-65 years with lung cancer. The CDR3 loop reads CASSFIPSGLAGDTQYF. The CDR3 DNA sequence: TGTGCCAGCAGCTTCATCCCGTCGGGGCTCGCGGGTGATACGCAGTATTTT.